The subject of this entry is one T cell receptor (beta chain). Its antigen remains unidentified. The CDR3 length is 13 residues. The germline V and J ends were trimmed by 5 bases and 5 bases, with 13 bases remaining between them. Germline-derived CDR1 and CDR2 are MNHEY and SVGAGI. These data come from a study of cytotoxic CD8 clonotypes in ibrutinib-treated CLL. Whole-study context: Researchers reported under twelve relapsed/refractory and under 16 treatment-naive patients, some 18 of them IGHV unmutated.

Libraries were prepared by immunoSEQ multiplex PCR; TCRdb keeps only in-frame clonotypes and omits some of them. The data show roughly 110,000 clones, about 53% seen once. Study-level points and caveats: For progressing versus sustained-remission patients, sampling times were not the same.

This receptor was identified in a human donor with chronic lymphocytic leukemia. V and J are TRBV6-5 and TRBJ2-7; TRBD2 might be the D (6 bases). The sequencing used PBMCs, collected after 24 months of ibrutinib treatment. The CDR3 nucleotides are TGTGCCAGCAGTGGTCCCAGGAGGGACGAGCAGTACTTC. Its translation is CASSGPRRDEQYF.